This T cell receptor beta chain emerged from a study of metastatic and nonmetastatic thyroid tumors. Among the patients, none had received any treatment before thyroid surgery. TCRdb re-called clones from the PCR reads using MiXCR. This sample has some 9,000 clones, with approximately 34% found just once. Germline CDR1 is SGHRS and CDR2 is YFSETQ. The CDR3 loop spans 15 amino acids. V was clipped by 0 bases and J by 3 bases, with 7 bases between them. This clone is medium-sized within its sample. The receptor comes from a female donor with papillary thyroid cancer or a benign thyroid nodule (not recorded which). Some clones in this sample may be carry-over from other donors' samples. The chain recombines TRBV5-1 with TRBJ1-6, with D hard to call. Sequenced material: tumor tissue. The CDR3 spells CASSLDRVYNSPLHF. The CDR3 DNA follows: TGCGCCAGCAGCTTGGACAGAGTCTATAATTCACCCCTCCACTTT.